The rows below give T cell receptor beta chains drawn from one sample of a study of T-cell memory formation after mild COVID-19. TCRdb analysed the 5' RACE reads with MiXCR anew, one entry per CDR3 protein. Of 540,000 or so distinct CDR3 sequences listed, just over 20% were seen once; the top ten hold around 12%. Sequencing was done on a sample of PBMCs or a T cell subset sorted from them (not recorded which). The source is an adult woman who had mild COVID-19 (a few samples of this study predate the infection). Cell type and time point are not known. The CDR3 runs from the conserved cysteine through the conserved F or W. The D gene is left open where the match is weak. A row's size may be missing; if present it is once, few, many or a size class.

v_call,j_call,d_call,clone_size,cdr3_nt,cdr3_aa
TRBV12-3/TRBV12-4,TRBJ1-2,NA,NA,TGTGCCAGCAGTGGGCAGGGCACAGTCTTCGGCTACACCTTC,CASSGQGTVFGYTF
TRBV11-2,TRBJ2-7,TRBD2,few,TGTGCCAGCAGCTTCCACAGCGGGGGGCCTAGCGACGAGCAGTACTTC,CASSFHSGGPSDEQYF
TRBV12-3/TRBV12-4,TRBJ1-1,TRBD1,NA,TGTGCCAGCAGTCCCCTGACAGGGAAGAACACTGAAGCTTTCTTT,CASSPLTGKNTEAFF
TRBV25-1,TRBJ1-6,NA,few,TGTGCCAGCGGATATTCACCCCTCCACTTT,CASGYSPLHF
TRBV9,TRBJ2-1,TRBD2,few,TGTGCCAGCACCATGTCCGGGACTAGCGGGTACAATGAGCAGTTCTTC,CASTMSGTSGYNEQFF
TRBV5-1,TRBJ1-1,NA,many,TGCGCCAGCAGCTTGGATCCCGGGTTGGTCGCTTTCTTT,CASSLDPGLVAFF
TRBV20-1,TRBJ2-1,NA,NA,TGCAGTGCTAGAGATCAATTAGGGGGGGCCTACAATGAGCAGTTCTTC,CSARDQLGGAYNEQFF
TRBV20-1,TRBJ2-2,TRBD2,NA,TGCAGTGCTAGAGATCCCTGGGCTAGCGGGGCTACCGGGGAGCTGTTTTTT,CSARDPWASGATGELFF
TRBV11-3,TRBJ2-7,NA,NA,TGTGCCAGCAGCTTCTCCGGGACCACGGAGGCCTACGAGCAGTACTTC,CASSFSGTTEAYEQYF
TRBV9,TRBJ2-5,TRBD1,NA,TGTGCCTCTGCCCGGACAGGGGGCCAAGAGACCCAGTACTTC,CASARTGGQETQYF
TRBV4-3,TRBJ2-1,TRBD2,NA,TGCGCCAGCAGCCAAGGGCCCCTAGCGGGAGGTGAGCAGTTCTTC,CASSQGPLAGGEQFF
TRBV5-1,TRBJ2-2,NA,NA,TGCGCCAGCAGCTTGGCTGCCAGTTACACCGGGGAGCTGTTTTTT,CASSLAASYTGELFF
TRBV7-2,TRBJ2-1,TRBD2,few,TGTGCCAGCAGCAAGAAGCGGGGCCAGAGCTACAATGAGCAGTTCTTC,CASSKKRGQSYNEQFF
TRBV6-1,TRBJ1-4,TRBD1,NA,TGTGCCAGCAGTCAAGACAGGGTAACTAATGAAAAACTGTTTTTT,CASSQDRVTNEKLFF
TRBV12-3/TRBV12-4,TRBJ1-2,NA,NA,TGTGCCAGCAGCCCACGGCACCAATCGGAAGGCTACACCTTC,CASSPRHQSEGYTF
TRBV7-9,TRBJ1-1,TRBD1,few,TGTGCCAGCAGTAACGCCGGGACAGGGGGCCTGAACACTGAAGCTTTCTTT,CASSNAGTGGLNTEAFF
TRBV20-1,TRBJ2-1,TRBD2,NA,TGCAGTGCTTGGGGACTAGCAGGGGCCTATGAGCAGTTCTTC,CSAWGLAGAYEQFF
TRBV7-9,TRBJ1-5,NA,NA,TGTGCCAGCAGCTCCTCGTACGATCAGCCCCAGCATTTT,CASSSSYDQPQHF
TRBV29-1,TRBJ2-5,TRBD1,NA,TGCAGCGTTGAAAAGACAGGGAGAGGGGAGACCCAGTACTTC,CSVEKTGRGETQYF
TRBV3-1,TRBJ2-7,TRBD2,NA,TGTGCCAGCAGCCAGAACCCGGGCAGCGGGGAAGGGGAGCAGTACTTC,CASSQNPGSGEGEQYF
TRBV7-9,TRBJ1-5,NA,NA,TGTGCCAGCAGCTTAGACGCAGATAATCAGCCCCAGCATTTT,CASSLDADNQPQHF
TRBV7-8,TRBJ2-1,TRBD2,NA,TGTGCCAGCAGCTGGACTAGCAGGATCAATGAGCAGTTCTTC,CASSWTSRINEQFF
TRBV4-3,TRBJ1-4,NA,few,TGCGCCAGCAGCCAACGTAGGCAGCATAATGAAAAACTGTTTTTT,CASSQRRQHNEKLFF
TRBV25-1,TRBJ1-6,TRBD1,many,TGTGCCAGCAGCAACACCAACCAGGGGGGGAATTCACCCCTCCACTTT,CASSNTNQGGNSPLHF
TRBV5-6,TRBJ2-5,TRBD1,few,TGTGCCAGCAGCTTTAGGCCCGGGACAGGGGAAGAGACCCAGTACTTC,CASSFRPGTGEETQYF
TRBV25-1,TRBJ1-2,TRBD1,NA,TGTGCCAGCAGTGAAACAGGGGTCGGAACCTATGGCTACACCTTC,CASSETGVGTYGYTF
TRBV20-1,TRBJ2-3,TRBD2,few,TGCAGTGCTAGGAAGGGGCTAGCGGGCGCAGATACGCAGTATTTT,CSARKGLAGADTQYF
TRBV15,TRBJ2-1,TRBD2,few,TGTGCCACCAGCAGAGAGACTAGCGCTCAGCAGTTCTTC,CATSRETSAQQFF
TRBV4-2,TRBJ1-1,NA,NA,TGTGCCAGCAGCCCACAGGAGGGGAACACTGAAGCTTTCTTT,CASSPQEGNTEAFF
TRBV6-6,TRBJ2-5,TRBD1,many,TGTGCCAGCAGCCCTCCCGACAGGGGCGAAGAGACCCAGTACTTC,CASSPPDRGEETQYF
TRBV19,TRBJ2-7,TRBD1,few,TGTGCCACCCGGGACAGGCCGCTCTCCTACGAGCAGTACTTC,CATRDRPLSYEQYF
TRBV7-2,TRBJ2-1,NA,many,TGTGCCAGCAGCTCTGGCTTGGGGATCGGGCCTAGGTACAATGAGCAGTTCTTC,CASSSGLGIGPRYNEQFF
TRBV5-6,TRBJ2-1,TRBD1,NA,TGTGCCAGCAGCTTCCCGGCGGGACAGGGTAATGAGCAGTTCTTC,CASSFPAGQGNEQFF
TRBV20-1,TRBJ2-5,TRBD2,few,TGCAGTGCTAGAGTTTTAGCGGGAGGGCCGGAGTTGCGCCGGGAGACCCAGTACTTC,CSARVLAGGPELRRETQYF